Presented here are 15 T cell receptor beta chains from one specimen sequenced in a study of blood T cells in healthy people across ages (dated by TCRdb to about 2015). Library preparation was by 5' RACE. Sequencing instrument: Illumina HiSeq 2500. A second PCR of about 6 to 12 cycles was performed with a sample-barcoded 5' primer and a J-beta primer mix. TCRdb ran its own pipeline on the public reads, namely fastp trimming at Q25 and MiXCR clone calling, and kept in-frame beta chains. One record per CDR3 amino acid sequence lists the most common genes and DNA. The sample table holds just under 550,000 distinct CDR3 sequences, of which about 25% were seen once. The top ten hold around 10% of the sample. These data also featured in a second study, about T cells of mothers and their children.

Sequencing was done on a sample of blood. Receptors originate from a boy aged 10-17 years in good health.

The chain recombines TRBV7-3 with TRBJ1-1; no clear D gene. Germline assignment: CDR1 SGHTA and CDR2 FQGTGA. Trimming shortened V by 4 bases and J by 4 bases, and 10 bases separated the two germline ends. The CDR3 is made up of 13 amino acids. The CDR3 here is CASSWGPTTEAFF. DNA of the CDR3: TGTGCCAGCAGCTGGGGTCCCACCACTGAAGCTTTCTTT.

This chain uses TRBV7-2 with TRBJ2-7, with D possibly matching TRBD1 (6 bases). Germline CDR1 SGHTA, CDR2 FQGNSA. V gave up 3 bases and J gave up 12 bases, with 18 bases separating them. The CDR3 is 13 amino acids. DNA for the CDR3: TGTGCCAGCAGCTTTGCGGAAAGGACAGCTGGGTACTTC. Its translation is CASSFAERTAGYF.

In its sample, this clonotype was seen many times. The chain links TRBV5-1 to TRBJ1-2, with D possibly being TRBD1 (6 bases). The CDR3 is 13 amino acids. Trimming took off 2 bases at V and 4 bases at J, with 9 bases between the two ends. The V gene's germline CDR1 is SGHRS and CDR2 YFSETQ. Here the CDR3 reads CASSFGGSYGYTF. The CDR3 DNA sequence: TGCGCCAGCAGCTTCGGGGGCTCCTATGGCTACACCTTC.

The CDR3 nucleotides read TGCGCCAGCAGCCAAGATTCCCTAGCGGGATACGAGCAGTACTTC. Amino acids: CASSQDSLAGYEQYF. The chain joins TRBV4-3 to TRBJ2-7; 9 positions agree with TRBD2. The germline CDR1 and CDR2 sequences are LGHNA and YSLEER. CDR3 length: 15 residues. V was clipped by 0 bases and J by 4 bases; unmatched bases: 4.

This chain joins TRBV5-1 and TRBJ1-4, with TRBD1 matching over 8 bases. V gave up 0 bases and J gave up 8 bases; unmatched junction bases: 9. Looked up from germline, CDR1 is SGHRS and CDR2 is YFSETQ. The CDR3 has 16 amino acids. The chain's CDR3 is CASSLAKGTGGEKLFF. In DNA, the CDR3 is TGCGCCAGCAGCTTGGCCAAGGGGACAGGAGGCGAAAAACTGTTTTTT.

In its sample, this clonotype was seen a few times. The CDR3 here is CASASLGSGSYEQYF. The CDR3 DNA sequence: TGTGCTAGTGCCTCGCTCGGGAGTGGCTCCTACGAGCAGTACTTC. The chain combines TRBV12-5 with TRBJ2-7, with D perhaps matching TRBD2 (6 bases). The ends were cut back, 7 bases at V and 0 bases at J, with 16 bases in the middle. Germline values: CDR1 LGHNT, CDR2 FRNRAP. CDR3 size: 15 residues.

CDR3 residues: CASSEALWGRGDYGYTF. Here the CDR3 DNA reads TGTGCCAGCAGTGAAGCTTTATGGGGCCGGGGGGACTATGGCTACACCTTC. The chain has TRBV6-1 and TRBJ1-2, with D possibly being TRBD1 (5 bases). Trimming shortened V by 0 bases and J by 3 bases, and 17 bases separated the two germline ends. The CDR3 spans 17 residues. Germline assignment: CDR1 MNHNS and CDR2 SASEGT.

The rearrangement joins TRBV28 to TRBJ2-5; the D gene could be TRBD1 or TRBD2 (5 bases each). Germline V gene lookup returns CDR1 MDHEN and CDR2 SYDVKM. This CDR3 spans 13 amino acids. With 5 bases removed from V and 7 bases from J, the gap between germline ends came to 14 bases. The DNA of the CDR3 is TGTGCCAGCAGTCCGGGGCCCCCATGGACCCAGTACTTC. Protein: CASSPGPPWTQYF. Complete variable domain (other parts from reference TRBV28 and TRBJ2-5): DVKVTQSSRYLVKRTGEKVFLECVQDMDHENMFWYRQDPGLGLRLIYFSYDVKMKEKGDIPEGYSVSREKKERFSLILESASTNQTSMYLCASSPGPPWTQYFGPGTRLLVL.

The V call is TRBV4-3, the J call TRBJ1-4; the D is unclear. The germline gives CDR1 LGHNA, CDR2 YSLEER. CDR3 size: 16 residues. V gave up 0 bases and J gave up 4 bases, with 12 bases separating them. The CDR3 protein is CASSQDLGSRNEKLFF. CDR3 DNA: TGCGCCAGCAGCCAAGATCTAGGAAGCCGTAATGAAAAACTGTTTTTT.

The CDR3 DNA reads TGCAGCGTAACTGGCTCCTCCTATGGCTACACCTTC. Encoded protein: CSVTGSSYGYTF. The V gene is TRBV29-1, the J gene TRBJ1-2; no reliable D call. The CDR3 extends over 12 amino acids. V lost 6 bases to trimming and J lost 4 bases, with 12 bases between them. Germline V lookup: CDR1 SQVTM, CDR2 ANQGSEA.

V usage is TRBV2 and J usage is TRBJ1-4; a weak D match, TRBD1 (6 bases). The CDR3 sequence is 16 residues long. Trimming took 4 bases from V and 2 from J, leaving 14 bases between them. The germline V gene has CDR1 SNHLY and CDR2 FYNNEI. Here the CDR3 DNA reads TGTGCCAGCAGTGTCGGAACAAGGGGGACTAATGAAAAACTGTTTTTT. It translates to CASSVGTRGTNEKLFF.

This clonotype occurred a few times. This chain connects TRBV5-1 to TRBJ2-5; 9 bases line up with TRBD2. The trim removed 4 bases at V and 1 base at J, leaving 8 bases unmatched. The V gene's germline CDR1 is SGHRS and CDR2 YFSETQ. The CDR3 runs to 16 residues. CDR3 loop: CASSPGLAQTQETQYF. The CDR3 coding sequence is TGCGCCAGCAGCCCAGGACTAGCGCAAACCCAAGAGACCCAGTACTTC.

This rearrangement joins TRBV20-1 to TRBJ2-7, with a possible D match to TRBD1 (5 bases). Trimming took off 4 bases at V and 5 bases at J, with 6 bases between the two ends. The CDR3 is 10 residues long. Germline values: CDR1 DFQATT, CDR2 SNEGSKA (reference sequence). The CDR3 nucleotides are TGCAGTGCTACAGGGAACGAGCAGTACTTC. It translates to CSATGNEQYF.

This clonotype was observed a few times. This chain joins TRBV7-6 and TRBJ2-5, with D possibly called TRBD1 or TRBD2 (5 bases each). The CDR3 extends over 14 amino acids. The V end was cut by 6 bases, the J end by 5 bases, with 16 bases between. Germline CDR1 and CDR2: SGHVS and FNYEAQ. The chain's CDR3 is CASSRMGRWETQYF. The DNA of the CDR3 is TGTGCCAGCAGTAGGATGGGACGCTGGGAGACCCAGTACTTC.

About this clonotype itself: The germline gene is not matched at one end of the junction; a read error may be the cause. The chain couples TRBV6-5 to TRBJ2-7, with TRBD2 matching 15 bases. The CDR3 covers 14 residues. Germline-derived CDR1 and CDR2 are MNHEY and SVGAGI. CDR3 protein: CASISPGLAGGECF. Here the CDR3 DNA reads TGTGCCAGCATCAGCCCTGGACTAGCGGGAGGGGAGTGCTTC.